Following are 19 T cell receptor beta chains from one sample sequenced in a study of blood T cell repertoires in COVID-19 (TCRdb year 2020). Libraries came from the immunoSEQ multiplex PCR assay. As stored in TCRdb, this immuneACCESS dataset retains in-frame rearrangements with V and J assigned. A fraction of the clones does not appear; measured against another copy, unresolved V genes explain less than half of the discrepancy, and the remainder lacks a known reason. The sample table lists roughly 60,000 clones, about 90% of them with a count of one. The top ten constitute over 9% of the sample. Sequenced material: peripheral blood. The receptor set was obtained from a human donor with acute or convalescent COVID-19. The donor label of this sample is uncertain.

In this sample, this clone turned up once. The rearrangement joins TRBV15 to TRBJ2-7; TRBD2 matches at 7 bases. Germline values: CDR1 LNHNV, CDR2 YYDKDF (reference sequence). CDR3 length: 14 residues. The J segment lost 3 bases and the V segment lost 0 bases, leaving 2 bases of the junction unmatched. CDR3 region: CATSRETGGYEQYF. CDR3 DNA: TGTGCCACCAGCAGAGAAACGGGGGGCTACGAGCAGTACTTC.

This CDR3 is CASIKTGRTGELFF. CDR3 coding DNA: TGTGCCAGCATTAAGACAGGGAGGACCGGGGAGCTGTTTTTT. The chain carries TRBV6-4 and TRBJ2-2; D is perhaps TRBD1 (7 bases). The germline V and J ends were trimmed by 7 bases and 5 bases, with 14 bases remaining between them. This CDR3 contains 14 residues. Germline CDR1 reads MRHNA; CDR2 reads SNTAGT.

The chain has TRBV2 and TRBJ2-6; a weak D match, TRBD1 (6 bases). There are 15 residues in the CDR3. Germline CDR1 is SNHLY and CDR2 is FYNNEI. V was clipped by 1 base and J by 2 bases, with 6 bases between them. The CDR3 DNA is TGTGCCAGCAGTGAAGAGGGGGCTGGGGCCAACGTCCTGACTTTC. This codes for CASSEEGAGANVLTF.

The chain couples TRBV6-6 to TRBJ1-2, with 11 bases identical to TRBD1. V shed 4 bases and J 4 bases; nucleotides not matched to a gene: 2. The CDR3 loop spans 14 amino acids. Germline V gene sequence: CDR1 MNHNY, CDR2 SVGAGI (reference sequence). CDR3 DNA sequence: TGTGCCAGCAGTTGGGACAGGGGGACCTATGGCTACACCTTC. Translated: CASSWDRGTYGYTF.

The chain links TRBV28 to TRBJ1-1; D gene unclear. V shed 6 bases and J shed 11 bases, with 16 bases lying between them. The CDR3 has 12 residues. CDR1 is MDHEN, CDR2 SYDVKM, per germline. Here the CDR3 DNA reads TGTGCCAGCAGGTCCCTGACGGTCGGGGCTTTCTTT. Residues: CASRSLTVGAFF. Full variable domain (missing parts from reference TRBV28 and TRBJ1-1): DVKVTQSSRYLVKRTGEKVFLECVQDMDHENMFWYRQDPGLGLRLIYFSYDVKMKEKGDIPEGYSVSREKKERFSLILESASTNQTSMYLCASRSLTVGAFFGQGTRLTVV.

This clone was counted a few times. J is TRBJ2-1 and V is TRBV30; tentatively, D is TRBD1 (5 bases). CDR1 is GTSNPN and CDR2 is SVGIG in the germline V gene (reference sequence). The V end was cut by 8 bases, the J end by 9 bases, with 14 bases between. The CDR3 spans 11 residues. CDR3 amino acids: CAGALNGEQFF. The CDR3 nucleotides are TGTGCCGGGGCACTGAACGGTGAGCAGTTCTTC.

The chain employs TRBV7-8 and TRBJ1-6, with D possibly TRBD1 on 6 matching bases. The CDR3 loop spans 15 amino acids. Per the germline V gene, CDR1 is SGHVS and CDR2 is FQNEAQ. V shed 6 bases and J shed 6 bases, with 15 bases lying between them. The CDR3 region is CASRPGTTINSPLHF. CDR3 DNA: TGTGCCAGCAGACCCGGGACAACAATTAATTCACCCCTCCACTTT.

This clone showed up just once. The chain recombines TRBV7-8 with TRBJ2-1; the D gene is possibly TRBD1 (7 bases). V lost 2 bases to trimming and J lost 8 bases, with 19 bases between them. The CDR3 length is 16 residues. In germline, CDR1 is SGHVS, CDR2 FQNEAQ. This CDR3 reads CASSLSLSGGRDEQFF. The CDR3 coding sequence is TGTGCCAGCAGCTTAAGTCTCTCAGGGGGGCGGGATGAGCAGTTCTTC.

The chain combines TRBV6-7 with TRBJ2-7; TRBD1 matches 8 bases. TRBV6-7 is placed among ORFs of uncertain function. Trimming took 7 bases from V and 3 from J; bases not matched to a gene: 11. CDR3 size: 15 residues. The CDR3: CASIIRDRTFYEQYF. CDR3 nucleotide sequence: TGTGCCAGCATTATCCGGGACAGGACTTTCTACGAGCAGTACTTC.

CDR3 sequence: CASNRGPEGIHEQYF. CDR3 DNA: TGTGCCAGTAACAGGGGGCCTGAGGGCATCCACGAGCAGTACTTC. V is TRBV19 and J is TRBJ2-7, with TRBD1 matching 9 bases. This CDR3 is built from 15 residues. Germline V gene sequence: CDR1 LNHDA, CDR2 SQIVND (reference sequence). With 7 bases clipped from V and 5 bases from J, the junction kept 12 bases outside the gene matches.

The chain employs TRBV19 and TRBJ1-6; 9 nucleotides line up with TRBD1. This CDR3 has 17 residues. The germline V gene encodes CDR1 LNHDA and CDR2 SQIVND (reference sequence). J lost 1 base, V lost 7 bases, and 8 bases had no gene match. The CDR3 protein is CASNPRTGVSYNSPLHF. In DNA form, the CDR3 reads TGTGCCAGTAACCCCCGGACAGGGGTATCCTATAATTCACCCCTCCACTTT.

This clone was recorded only once. V and J are TRBV30 and TRBJ2-7; D may be TRBD2 (6 bases). CDR1 and CDR2 (germline): GTSNPN, SVGIG (reference sequence). The CDR3 contains 14 residues. Trimming left V 8 bases short and J 4 bases short, with 21 bases between. Here the CDR3 DNA reads TGTGCCACTATATGGGCAGGGAGGTCGTACGAGCAGTACGTC. Protein: CATIWAGRSYEQYV.

This clone was seen just once. The CDR3 DNA sequence: TGTGCCAGCAGGCTACAGGGATACACAGATACGCAGTATTTT. Translating it yields CASRLQGYTDTQYF. The chain couples TRBV7-3 to TRBJ2-3, with TRBD1 as a possible D gene (6 bases). The ends were cut back, 6 bases at V and 2 bases at J, with 12 bases in the middle. The germline V gene has CDR1 SGHTA and CDR2 FQGTGA. CDR3 length: 14 residues.

The V call is TRBV2, the J call TRBJ2-3, with 7 bases fitting TRBD2. Germline CDR1 reads SNHLY; CDR2 reads FYNNEI. Germline trimming cut 7 bases from V and 4 bases from J; bases unmatched to any gene: 8. The CDR3 is made up of 14 amino acids. As DNA, the CDR3 is TGTGCCAGCACCCCAGACCGGGGGGCAGATACGCAGTATTTT. It encodes CASTPDRGADTQYF.

J is TRBJ1-5 and V is TRBV2; a weak D match, TRBD1 (6 bases). The germline V gene has CDR1 SNHLY and CDR2 FYNNEI. Trimming took 0 bases from V and 6 from J, leaving 12 bases between them. CDR3 length equals 15 residues. CDR3 sequence (DNA): TGTGCCAGCAGTGAAGCTACAGGGTTTCGTCAGCCCCAGCATTTT. Amino acid sequence: CASSEATGFRQPQHF.

The chain uses TRBV18 and TRBJ2-1; D is unclear. The germline V gene has CDR1 KGHSH and CDR2 LQKENI. V lost 0 bases to trimming and J lost 6 bases, with 9 bases between them. CDR3 length: 14 amino acids. CDR3 DNA: TGTGCCAGCTCACCACCGTCCAAGAGCAATGAGCAGTTCTTC. This translates into CASSPPSKSNEQFF.

This clone was picked up one time. The genes are TRBV7-2 and TRBJ2-5; the match to TRBD1 covers 9 bases. The germline gives CDR1 SGHTA, CDR2 FQGNSA. The CDR3 runs 15 residues. Germline trimming cut 1 base from V and 8 bases from J; bases unmatched to any gene: 8. In nucleotides, the CDR3 is TGTGCCAGCAGCTTAGGACAGGGGGGGGCAAGTACCCAGTACTTC. It yields the protein CASSLGQGGASTQYF.

J is TRBJ1-1 and V is TRBV11-3, with a weak D call TRBD1 (5 bases). Trimming took 5 bases from V and 5 from J, leaving 15 bases between them. The length of the CDR3 is 14 residues. Germline lookup yields CDR1 SGHNT and CDR2 YENEEA. The CDR3 DNA sequence: TGTGCCAGCAGCCCCGGTACAGGTGGTACTGAAGCTTTCTTT. Translation: CASSPGTGGTEAFF.

The chain links TRBV27 to TRBJ2-6; D is perhaps TRBD2 (5 bases). This CDR3 has 15 amino acids. Trimming removed 5 bases from V and 4 bases from J, with 12 bases in between. CDR1 and CDR2 (germline): MNHEY, SMNVEV (reference sequence). In DNA, the CDR3 is TGTGCCAGCAGTAGAGAGACGGGGGGGGCCAACGTCCTGACTTTC. Translating gives CASSRETGGANVLTF.